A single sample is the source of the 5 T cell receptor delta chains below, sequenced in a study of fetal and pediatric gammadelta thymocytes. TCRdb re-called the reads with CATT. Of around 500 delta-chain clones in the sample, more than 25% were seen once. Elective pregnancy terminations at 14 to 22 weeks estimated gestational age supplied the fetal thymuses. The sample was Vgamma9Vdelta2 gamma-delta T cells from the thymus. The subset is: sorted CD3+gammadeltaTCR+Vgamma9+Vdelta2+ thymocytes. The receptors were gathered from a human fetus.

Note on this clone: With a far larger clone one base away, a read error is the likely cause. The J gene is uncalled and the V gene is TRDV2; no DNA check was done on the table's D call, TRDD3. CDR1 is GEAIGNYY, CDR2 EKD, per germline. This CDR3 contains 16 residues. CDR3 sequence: CACDTGGYWDTRQVFF. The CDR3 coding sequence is TGTGCCTGTGACACTGGGGGATATTGGGACACCCGACAGGTGTTTTTC.

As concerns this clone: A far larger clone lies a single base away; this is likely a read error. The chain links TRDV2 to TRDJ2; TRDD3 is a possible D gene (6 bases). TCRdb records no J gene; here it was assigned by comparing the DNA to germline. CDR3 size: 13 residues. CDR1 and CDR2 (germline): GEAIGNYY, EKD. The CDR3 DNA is TGTGCCTGTGACTGGGGGTTGAAAGCACAACTCTTCTTT. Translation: CACDWGLKAQLFF.

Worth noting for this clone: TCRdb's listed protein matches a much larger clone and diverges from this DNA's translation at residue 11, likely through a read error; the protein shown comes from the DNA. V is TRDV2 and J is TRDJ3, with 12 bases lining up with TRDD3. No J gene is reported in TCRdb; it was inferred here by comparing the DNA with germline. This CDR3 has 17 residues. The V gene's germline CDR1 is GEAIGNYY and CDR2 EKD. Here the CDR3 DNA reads TGTGCCTGTGACGTACTGGGGGATACCTGGTACACCCGACAGATGTTTTTC. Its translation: CACDVLGDTWYTRQMFF.

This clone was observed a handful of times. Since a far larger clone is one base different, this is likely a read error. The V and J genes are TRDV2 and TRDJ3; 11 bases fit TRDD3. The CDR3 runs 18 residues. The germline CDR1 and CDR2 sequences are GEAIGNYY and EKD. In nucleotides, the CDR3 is TGTGCCTGTGACACCTGGGGGATACGCTCCTGGGACACCCGACAGATTTTTTTC. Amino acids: CACDTWGIRSWDTRQIFF.

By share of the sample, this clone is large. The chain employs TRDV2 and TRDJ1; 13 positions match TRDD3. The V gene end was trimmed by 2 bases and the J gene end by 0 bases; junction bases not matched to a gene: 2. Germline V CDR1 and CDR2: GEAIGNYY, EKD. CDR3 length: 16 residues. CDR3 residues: CACDILGDTYTDKLIF. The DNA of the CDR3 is TGTGCCTGTGACATACTGGGGGATACGTACACCGATAAACTCATCTTT.